This passage covers 11 T cell receptor beta chains from one sample sequenced in a study of PD-1 blockade in mismatch repair-deficient tumors. Here immunoSEQ multiplex PCR was the method, and the copy in TCRdb shows in-frame clones only, minus some. The sample has some 120,000 clones, approximately 91% seen once. Sample: peripheral blood, taken approximately 69 weeks after starting pembrolizumab. The receptors here all came from an adult with mismatch repair-deficient cancer.

The J gene is TRBJ2-3, the V gene TRBV5-1, with 7 bases identical to TRBD2. This CDR3 is 15 amino acids long. Trimming cost V 4 bases and J 0 bases; bases outside gene matches: 5. Germline CDR1 is SGHRS and CDR2 is YFSETQ. CDR3 loop: CASSVGTISTDTQYF. The CDR3 nucleotides read TGCGCCAGCAGCGTCGGGACTATAAGCACAGATACGCAGTATTTT.

The chain uses TRBV15 and TRBJ2-1; TRBD2 matches 12 bases. The CDR3 is made up of 15 amino acids. Germline-derived CDR1 and CDR2 are LNHNV and YYDKDF (reference sequence). Unmatched junction bases numbered 3, after V lost 1 base and J lost 8 bases. The CDR3 spells CATSRALAGGHEQFF. The CDR3 coding sequence is TGTGCCACCAGCAGAGCACTAGCGGGAGGCCATGAGCAGTTCTTC.

The genes are TRBV30 and TRBJ1-1, with D unclear. CDR1 GTSNPN and CDR2 SVGIG come from the germline V gene (reference sequence). V was shortened by 0 bases and J by 5 bases, with 7 bases between the two germline ends. CDR3 length: 12 residues. This CDR3 is CAWSVLGTEAFF. CDR3 in DNA: TGTGCCTGGAGTGTACTGGGAACTGAAGCTTTCTTT.

The chain joins TRBV30 to TRBJ2-3, with D perhaps matching TRBD2 (5 bases). Deletions cut 5 bases from V and 5 bases from J, with 14 bases between. Germline V gene sequence: CDR1 GTSNPN, CDR2 SVGIG (reference sequence). This CDR3 region has 13 residues. CDR3 protein: CAWSTWTGDTQYF. As DNA, the CDR3 is TGTGCCTGGTCCACCTGGACTGGAGATACGCAGTATTTT.

The V and J genes are TRBV5-4 and TRBJ2-7; 9 nucleotides line up with TRBD2. The germline V gene has CDR1 SGHNT and CDR2 YYREEE (reference sequence). The V and J ends lost 4 bases and 1 base, in that order; junction bases with no gene match: 9. The CDR3 has 16 amino acids. CDR3 coding DNA: TGTGCCAGCAGCCCGAACCTAGCGGGATCATCCTACGAGCAGTACTTC. Translating gives CASSPNLAGSSYEQYF.

This chain connects TRBV4-1 to TRBJ2-1; D may match TRBD1 or TRBD2 (6 bases each). Looked up from germline, CDR1 is MGHRA and CDR2 is YSYEKL. The V and J ends lost 6 bases and 5 bases respectively, with 14 bases between them. The length of the CDR3 is 14 residues. CDR3 bases: TGCGCCAGCAGGCCGGGGGCACCTAACAATGAGCAGTTCTTC. Translation: CASRPGAPNNEQFF.

This sequence joins TRBV19 and TRBJ2-5, with D maybe TRBD1 (5 bases). Germline V lookup: CDR1 LNHDA, CDR2 SQIVND (reference sequence). There are 14 residues in the CDR3. Trimming removed 2 bases from V and 1 base from J, with 8 bases in between. The CDR3 nucleotides are TGTGCCAGTAGTATAACTGACAGCCAAGAGACCCAGTACTTC. It is translated as CASSITDSQETQYF.

V and J are TRBV4-1 and TRBJ2-7, with TRBD2 as a possible D gene (5 bases). The CDR3 extends over 15 amino acids. The V gene lost 1 base and the J gene lost 3 bases, with 13 bases spanning the gap. Germline assignment: CDR1 MGHRA and CDR2 YSYEKL. CDR3 nucleotide sequence: TGCGCCAGCAGCCAAGGTCGAGGAGGTCGCTACGAGCAGTACTTC. Translating gives CASSQGRGGRYEQYF.

This chain connects TRBV30 to TRBJ1-5, with D unclear. The CDR3 runs to 13 residues. Trimming pared 3 bases from V and 6 bases from J, leaving 12 bases between. Germline loops: CDR1 GTSNPN, CDR2 SVGIG (reference sequence). CDR3 nucleotide sequence: TGTGCCTGGAGCCTCCGCGGGTTTCAGCCCCAGCATTTT. Amino acids: CAWSLRGFQPQHF.

V is TRBV28 and J is TRBJ1-5, with a tentative D call TRBD1 (6 bases). The germline gives CDR1 MDHEN, CDR2 SYDVKM. This CDR3 has 17 residues. V was pared by 3 bases and J by 2 bases, with 17 bases between. CDR3 in DNA: TGTGCCAGCAGTTTTATCCGGGCGGGGGCTGGCAATCAGCCCCAGCATTTT. Translation: CASSFIRAGAGNQPQHF.

This clone turned up a few times. The chain has TRBV25-1 and TRBJ2-7; D call uncertain. Germline V gene lookup returns CDR1 MGHDK and CDR2 SYGVNS. The CDR3 length is 14 residues. V lost 6 bases and J lost 2, with 14 bases in between. CDR3 bases: TGTGCCAGCAGCCACCCCGGGTCTACCTACGAGCAGTACTTC. Protein sequence: CASSHPGSTYEQYF.